The rows below give T cell receptor beta chains drawn from one sample of a study of PD-1 blockade in classical Hodgkin lymphoma. Sequencing was performed with immunoSEQ multiplex PCR; in TCRdb, only in-frame clones are kept and a portion is missing. In the table there are 50,000 or so clones, approximately 90% of which are singletons. Specimen: peripheral blood mononuclear cells (PBMCs), collected before the second cycle of nivolumab. These receptors originate from a human donor with classical Hodgkin lymphoma. Each CDR3 is given with its conserved first and last residue. Each record gives: V gene, clone size, J gene, D gene, CDR3 protein, CDR3 DNA. D genes are given only for firm matches. Clone sizes are given selectively: once, few, many, or a class where the clone is expanded.

V gene: TRBV28; clone size: NA; J gene: TRBJ2-1; D gene: TRBD2; CDR3 protein: CASSFPSSGEQFF; CDR3 DNA: TGTGCCAGCAGTTTCCCATCTAGCGGCGAGCAGTTCTTC
V gene: TRBV7-2; clone size: NA; J gene: TRBJ1-2; D gene: NA; CDR3 protein: CASSLAEHLYGYTF; CDR3 DNA: TGTGCCAGCAGCTTAGCGGAGCACCTTTATGGCTACACCTTC
V gene: TRBV19; clone size: once; J gene: TRBJ2-7; D gene: TRBD2; CDR3 protein: CASAGTSGSKEQYF; CDR3 DNA: TGTGCCAGCGCCGGGACTAGCGGGAGTAAAGAGCAGTACTTC
V gene: TRBV9; clone size: NA; J gene: TRBJ2-1; D gene: TRBD2; CDR3 protein: CASSGTSGREGDEQFF; CDR3 DNA: TGTGCCAGCAGCGGGACTAGCGGGAGGGAGGGGGATGAGCAGTTCTTC
V gene: TRBV27; clone size: NA; J gene: TRBJ2-7; D gene: TRBD2; CDR3 protein: CASSLFDPRGEYEQYF; CDR3 DNA: TGTGCCAGCAGTTTATTCGACCCCCGGGGGGAGTACGAGCAGTACTTC
V gene: TRBV7-9; clone size: NA; J gene: TRBJ1-3; D gene: NA; CDR3 protein: CASSFSGESSGNTIYF; CDR3 DNA: TGTGCCAGCAGCTTCTCCGGGGAAAGCTCTGGAAACACCATATATTTT
V gene: TRBV28; clone size: NA; J gene: TRBJ2-6; D gene: TRBD2; CDR3 protein: CAIKPSQGRLAGSSSGANVLTF; CDR3 DNA: TGTGCCATCAAGCCATCACAGGGGAGGCTAGCGGGGTCCTCCTCTGGGGCCAACGTCCTGACTTTC
V gene: TRBV4-1; clone size: NA; J gene: TRBJ2-3; D gene: NA; CDR3 protein: CASSQSTRITDTQYF; CDR3 DNA: TGCGCCAGCAGCCAAAGTACTAGGATCACAGATACGCAGTATTTT
V gene: TRBV7-3; clone size: NA; J gene: TRBJ2-3; D gene: NA; CDR3 protein: CASSLNPTQGLLGDTQYF; CDR3 DNA: TGTGCCAGCAGCTTAAACCCCACCCAGGGACTTTTGGGAGATACGCAGTATTTT
V gene: TRBV29-1; clone size: once; J gene: TRBJ2-1; D gene: NA; CDR3 protein: CSVEWSGGPNEQFF; CDR3 DNA: TGCAGCGTTGAATGGTCTGGCGGGCCCAATGAGCAGTTCTTC
V gene: TRBV25-1; clone size: NA; J gene: TRBJ2-7; D gene: NA; CDR3 protein: CASTLAGRNSYEQYF; CDR3 DNA: TGTGCCAGCACCCTAGCTGGACGGAACTCCTACGAGCAGTACTTC
V gene: TRBV4-3; clone size: NA; J gene: TRBJ2-2; D gene: TRBD2; CDR3 protein: CASSQEDPTSGNTGELFF; CDR3 DNA: TGCGCCAGCAGCCAAGAGGACCCAACTAGCGGAAACACCGGGGAGCTGTTTTTT
V gene: TRBV10-3; clone size: NA; J gene: TRBJ2-3; D gene: NA; CDR3 protein: CAISESSASTDTQYF; CDR3 DNA: TGTGCCATCAGTGAGTCGAGCGCTAGCACAGATACGCAGTATTTT
V gene: TRBV19; clone size: NA; J gene: TRBJ2-1; D gene: NA; CDR3 protein: CASSLDLRQFF; CDR3 DNA: TGTGCCAGTAGTTTGGATTTGCGGCAGTTCTTC
V gene: TRBV30; clone size: few; J gene: TRBJ1-1; D gene: NA; CDR3 protein: CAWSGGYTEAFF; CDR3 DNA: TGTGCCTGGAGTGGAGGTTACACTGAAGCTTTCTTT
V gene: TRBV30; clone size: once; J gene: TRBJ1-1; D gene: NA; CDR3 protein: CAWRGSGTLSLNTEAFF; CDR3 DNA: TGTGCCTGGAGGGGATCTGGGACCCTGTCTCTGAACACTGAAGCTTTCTTT
V gene: TRBV21-1; clone size: NA; J gene: TRBJ1-5; D gene: NA; CDR3 protein: CASSKRDYSNQPQHF; CDR3 DNA: TGTGCCAGCAGCAAAAGGGATTATAGCAATCAGCCCCAGCATTTT
V gene: TRBV2; clone size: NA; J gene: TRBJ2-2; D gene: TRBD2; CDR3 protein: CASSEAQAGGDTGELFF; CDR3 DNA: TGTGCCAGCAGTGAAGCGCAGGCGGGGGGTGACACCGGGGAGCTGTTTTTT
V gene: TRBV19; clone size: NA; J gene: TRBJ2-7; D gene: NA; CDR3 protein: CASSLSPGPPYEQYF; CDR3 DNA: TGTGCCAGTAGTCTCAGCCCCGGGCCCCCCTACGAGCAGTACTTC
V gene: TRBV10-3; clone size: once; J gene: TRBJ1-6; D gene: TRBD1; CDR3 protein: CAIKSTGGYNSPLHF; CDR3 DNA: TGTGCCATCAAATCAACAGGGGGTTATAATTCACCCCTCCACTTT
V gene: TRBV12-5; clone size: few; J gene: TRBJ2-5; D gene: NA; CDR3 protein: CASGPVNGYKETQYF; CDR3 DNA: TGTGCTAGTGGTCCCGTTAATGGGTACAAAGAGACCCAGTACTTC
V gene: TRBV2; clone size: NA; J gene: TRBJ2-5; D gene: NA; CDR3 protein: CASSDASDLETQYF; CDR3 DNA: TGTGCCAGCAGTGACGCTTCGGATCTGGAGACCCAGTACTTC
V gene: TRBV5-6; clone size: NA; J gene: TRBJ1-3; D gene: NA; CDR3 protein: CASSAGTGIGGNTIYF; CDR3 DNA: TGTGCCAGCAGCGCCGGCACGGGGATAGGTGGAAACACCATATATTTT
V gene: TRBV25-1; clone size: NA; J gene: TRBJ2-5; D gene: TRBD2; CDR3 protein: CASSILAGEETQYF; CDR3 DNA: TGTGCCAGCAGTATTCTAGCGGGGGAAGAGACCCAGTACTTC
V gene: TRBV10-3; clone size: NA; J gene: TRBJ2-2; D gene: TRBD1; CDR3 protein: CATRAGQGNTGELFF; CDR3 DNA: TGTGCCACGCGGGCGGGACAGGGGAACACCGGGGAGCTGTTTTTT
V gene: TRBV5-4; clone size: NA; J gene: TRBJ1-5; D gene: TRBD1; CDR3 protein: CASSGGTGDNQPQHF; CDR3 DNA: TGTGCCAGCAGCGGCGGGACAGGGGATAATCAGCCCCAGCATTTT
V gene: TRBV5-5; clone size: NA; J gene: TRBJ2-3; D gene: NA; CDR3 protein: CASSFGFSDTQYF; CDR3 DNA: TGTGCCAGCAGCTTCGGGTTTTCAGATACGCAGTATTTT
V gene: TRBV2; clone size: NA; J gene: TRBJ2-3; D gene: NA; CDR3 protein: CASSSLGGQKTRSTDTQYF; CDR3 DNA: TGTGCCAGCAGTTCCCTCGGAGGACAGAAGACTAGGTCCACAGATACGCAGTATTTT
V gene: TRBV27; clone size: NA; J gene: TRBJ1-1; D gene: NA; CDR3 protein: CASSVGSEAFF; CDR3 DNA: TGTGCCAGCAGTGTGGGGTCTGAAGCTTTCTTT
V gene: TRBV18; clone size: NA; J gene: TRBJ2-7; D gene: TRBD2; CDR3 protein: CASSHRGLAGSGLYEQYF; CDR3 DNA: TGTGCCAGCTCACACCGCGGACTAGCGGGAAGTGGACTCTACGAGCAGTACTTC
V gene: TRBV19; clone size: NA; J gene: TRBJ2-3; D gene: NA; CDR3 protein: CASSMGLKATAFSTDTQYF; CDR3 DNA: TGTGCCAGTAGTATGGGCCTAAAGGCCACCGCGTTCAGCACAGATACGCAGTATTTT
V gene: TRBV5-1; clone size: NA; J gene: TRBJ2-2; D gene: NA; CDR3 protein: CASSLGGGTGELFF; CDR3 DNA: TGCGCCAGCAGCTTGGGTGGAGGAACCGGGGAGCTGTTTTTT
V gene: TRBV9; clone size: NA; J gene: TRBJ2-5; D gene: NA; CDR3 protein: CASSVNPGTSSAELETQYF; CDR3 DNA: TGTGCCAGCAGCGTAAACCCCGGAACCTCTAGCGCGGAGCTGGAGACCCAGTACTTC
V gene: TRBV2; clone size: NA; J gene: TRBJ2-3; D gene: TRBD1; CDR3 protein: CATQGVISTDTQYF; CDR3 DNA: TGTGCCACACAGGGGGTCATTAGCACAGATACGCAGTATTTT
V gene: TRBV28; clone size: NA; J gene: TRBJ2-5; D gene: TRBD2; CDR3 protein: CASSLQLAGPQETQYF; CDR3 DNA: TGTGCCAGCAGTTTACAACTAGCGGGACCCCAAGAGACCCAGTACTTC
V gene: TRBV14; clone size: NA; J gene: TRBJ2-5; D gene: TRBD2; CDR3 protein: CASSPGLAGVVLLGQETQYF; CDR3 DNA: TGTGCCAGCAGCCCGGGACTAGCGGGAGTAGTGTTGCTTGGTCAAGAGACCCAGTACTTC
V gene: TRBV27; clone size: NA; J gene: TRBJ2-2; D gene: TRBD2; CDR3 protein: CASSSFSGSAGELFF; CDR3 DNA: TGTGCCAGCAGTTCGTTTAGCGGGAGCGCCGGGGAGCTGTTTTTT
V gene: TRBV6-6; clone size: NA; J gene: TRBJ2-7; D gene: NA; CDR3 protein: CASSYSSQGLSYEQYF; CDR3 DNA: TGTGCCAGCAGTTACTCGTCGCAGGGCCTATCGTACGAGCAGTACTTC
V gene: TRBV6-5; clone size: once; J gene: TRBJ2-1; D gene: TRBD2; CDR3 protein: CASNSKGLADNEQFF; CDR3 DNA: TGTGCCAGCAACTCCAAGGGACTAGCGGACAATGAGCAGTTCTTC
V gene: TRBV27; clone size: NA; J gene: TRBJ2-1; D gene: NA; CDR3 protein: CASSIVNEQFF; CDR3 DNA: TGTGCCAGCAGTATCGTAAATGAGCAGTTCTTC
V gene: TRBV2; clone size: NA; J gene: TRBJ1-5; D gene: NA; CDR3 protein: CASSTTGSDYQPQHF; CDR3 DNA: TGTGCCAGCAGTACCACCGGGTCGGATTATCAGCCCCAGCATTTT
V gene: TRBV9; clone size: NA; J gene: TRBJ2-5; D gene: NA; CDR3 protein: CASSVGGDSLPPETQYF; CDR3 DNA: TGTGCCAGCAGCGTAGGAGGAGACTCCCTCCCCCCAGAGACCCAGTACTTC
V gene: TRBV27; clone size: once; J gene: TRBJ2-2; D gene: NA; CDR3 protein: CASSLTGPLGELFF; CDR3 DNA: TGTGCCAGCAGTTTGACGGGCCCATTAGGGGAGCTGTTTTTT
V gene: TRBV23-1; clone size: NA; J gene: TRBJ2-7; D gene: NA; CDR3 protein: CATPPHEQYF; CDR3 DNA: TGCGCCACCCCCCCCCACGAGCAGTACTTC
V gene: TRBV18; clone size: NA; J gene: TRBJ2-3; D gene: NA; CDR3 protein: CASSPPVHRQSLADTQYF; CDR3 DNA: TGTGCCAGCTCACCACCGGTTCACCGACAGTCTCTCGCAGATACGCAGTATTTT
V gene: TRBV5-4; clone size: once; J gene: TRBJ2-3; D gene: TRBD2; CDR3 protein: CASSIPGLAGTDTQYF; CDR3 DNA: TGTGCCAGCAGCATACCGGGACTAGCGGGGACAGATACGCAGTATTTT